The 24 T cell receptor beta chains below all came from one sample that was sequenced in a study of T cells after yellow fever vaccination. TCRdb re-called the 5' RACE reads with MiXCR, one entry per CDR3 protein. Of some 560,000 distinct CDR3 sequences listed, approximately 21% are singletons. The sample was PBMCs, taken 15 days after the yellow fever booster vaccination. The source of these receptors is a man aged 30 to 39 who received the YFV17D yellow fever vaccine.

The V gene is TRBV7-6, the J gene TRBJ2-1; no clear D gene. Per germline, CDR1 SGHVS and CDR2 FNYEAQ. The CDR3 spans 14 residues. V was cut by 4 bases and J by 3 bases, with 10 bases left in between. The CDR3 sequence: CASSSRSFYNEQFF. The CDR3, as DNA: TGTGCCAGCAGCTCCCGGTCCTTCTACAATGAGCAGTTCTTC.

The chain joins TRBV14 to TRBJ1-2; weak D call: TRBD1 (6 bases). Germline V lookup: CDR1 SGHDN, CDR2 FVKESK. The V gene lost 0 bases and the J gene lost 6 bases, with 14 bases spanning the gap. The length of the CDR3 is 15 residues. This CDR3 reads CASSQEFARGDGYTF. The DNA of the CDR3 is TGTGCCAGCAGCCAAGAATTCGCCAGGGGAGATGGCTACACCTTC.

The chain links TRBV5-6 to TRBJ2-7; 10 nucleotides line up with TRBD1. V shed 3 bases and J 3 bases; nucleotides not matched to a gene: 0. The length of the CDR3 is 13 residues. Germline CDR1 SGHDT, CDR2 YYEEEE. CDR3 nucleotide sequence: TGTGCCAGCAGCTGGACAGGGGGCTACGAGCAGTACTTC. Protein product: CASSWTGGYEQYF.

This clonotype occurred once. The gene calls are TRBV7-9 and TRBJ2-7; D is perhaps TRBD1 or TRBD2 (5 bases each). V lost 5 bases and J 7 bases, leaving 12 bases between the germline ends. Germline-derived CDR1 and CDR2 are SEHNR and FQNEAQ (reference sequence). The CDR3 extends over 12 amino acids. Written as DNA, the CDR3 is TGTGCCAGCAGCCGCAGGGCGGGTGAGCAGTACTTC. This encodes CASSRRAGEQYF.

This clonotype was observed a handful of times. This chain connects TRBV6-2 or TRBV6-3 to TRBJ2-1, with D perhaps TRBD1 (6 bases). Trimming removed 10 bases at V and 3 bases at J, with 13 bases between. The germline gives CDR1 MNHEY, CDR2 SVGEGT. The CDR3 extends over 13 amino acids. The CDR3 DNA follows: TGTGCCATCGAGGGGGACGGCTACAATGAGCAGTTCTTC. Its translation is CAIEGDGYNEQFF.

The chain uses TRBV20-1 and TRBJ1-1; D is possibly TRBD1 (6 bases). The CDR3 has 14 residues. The V end lost 5 bases, the J end lost 6 bases, and 19 bases lay between the germline ends. Germline V gene sequence: CDR1 DFQATT, CDR2 SNEGSKA (reference sequence). The CDR3 DNA reads as TGCAGTGCTGGGGGAAAGAACAGGGCGTCTGAAGCTTTCTTT. As protein: CSAGGKNRASEAFF.

The table lists this clonotype with a few counts. The gene calls are TRBV5-1 and TRBJ2-1; weak D call: TRBD2 (5 bases). Germline loops: CDR1 SGHRS, CDR2 YFSETQ. V was cut by 8 bases and J by 6 bases, with 21 bases left in between. This CDR3 has 15 amino acids. CDR3 region: CASTDGLWERNEQFF. In DNA form, the CDR3 reads TGCGCCAGTACCGACGGGCTATGGGAGCGCAATGAGCAGTTCTTC. Complete variable domain (other parts from reference TRBV5-1 and TRBJ2-1): KAGVTQTPRYLIKTRGQQVTLSCSPISGHRSVSWYQQTPGQGLQFLFEYFSETQRNKGNFPGRFSGRQFSNSRSEMNVSTLELGDSALYLCASTDGLWERNEQFFGPGTRLTVL.

This rearrangement joins TRBV5-1 to TRBJ2-5; D assignment may be TRBD1 or TRBD2 (6 bases each). The CDR3 extends over 14 amino acids. Trimming stripped 2 bases from V and 5 bases from J, with 13 bases between. CDR1 SGHRS and CDR2 YFSETQ come from the germline V gene. The CDR3 loop is CASSLNWRGETQYF. CDR3 nucleotide sequence: TGCGCCAGCAGCTTAAATTGGAGGGGGGAGACCCAGTACTTC. The whole variable domain, remainder taken from reference TRBV5-1 and TRBJ2-5, is KAGVTQTPRYLIKTRGQQVTLSCSPISGHRSVSWYQQTPGQGLQFLFEYFSETQRNKGNFPGRFSGRQFSNSRSEMNVSTLELGDSALYLCASSLNWRGETQYFGPGTRLLVL.

V and J are TRBV7-9 and TRBJ2-4; 9 bases are a match to TRBD1. V lost 5 bases and J lost 0; bases outside the gene matches: 8. In germline, CDR1 is SEHNR, CDR2 FQNEAQ (reference sequence). This CDR3 has 17 residues. The CDR3 sequence is CASSHGQGRLAKNIQYF. The CDR3 DNA is TGTGCCAGCAGCCATGGACAGGGGCGCTTAGCCAAAAACATTCAGTACTTC.

This sequence joins TRBV20-1 and TRBJ2-1; 8 bases match TRBD2. With V trimmed by 7 bases and J by 10 bases, 18 bases remained unmatched. This CDR3 has 15 residues. CDR1 and CDR2 (germline): DFQATT, SNEGSKA (reference sequence). Written as DNA, the CDR3 is TGCAGTGGGGTGGATAGCGGGACCTTCCTGGAGGAGCAGTTCTTC. Translation: CSGVDSGTFLEEQFF.

This chain joins TRBV7-6 and TRBJ1-1; TRBD1 aligns across 10 bases. Germline trimming cut 4 bases from V and 1 base from J; bases unmatched to any gene: 9. The length of the CDR3 is 17 residues. In germline, CDR1 is SGHVS, CDR2 FNYEAQ. CDR3 coding DNA: TGTGCCAGCAGCTCCCGGGGGGACAGGGGCCCGAACACTGAAGCTTTCTTT. Its protein product is CASSSRGDRGPNTEAFF.

The chain carries TRBV18 and TRBJ2-7; D possibly matches TRBD1 or TRBD2 (6 bases each). Trimming pared 3 bases from V and 5 bases from J, leaving 17 bases between. The CDR3 spans 15 residues. Germline V gene lookup returns CDR1 KGHSH and CDR2 LQKENI. The CDR3 here is CASSPQAGGEDEQYF. In DNA, the CDR3 is TGTGCCAGCTCACCGCAGGCCGGGGGCGAAGACGAGCAGTACTTC.

This clonotype occurred many times. The chain couples TRBV27 to TRBJ2-2, with D perhaps matching TRBD1 (5 bases). This CDR3 comprises 14 residues. CDR1 is MNHEY, CDR2 SMNVEV, per germline (reference sequence). Trimming took off 5 bases at V and 2 bases at J, with 9 bases between the two ends. CDR3 amino acids: CASSRQGNTGELFF. The CDR3 DNA follows: TGTGCCAGCAGTAGGCAGGGTAACACCGGGGAGCTGTTTTTT.

This clonotype was detected only a few times. This rearrangement joins TRBV4-2 to TRBJ2-1; D is perhaps TRBD2 (5 bases). The CDR3 loop spans 14 amino acids. The germline V gene encodes CDR1 LGHNA and CDR2 YNFKEQ. V was cut by 1 base and J by 4 bases, with 8 bases left in between. This chain's CDR3 is CASSQGERYNEQFF. The CDR3 DNA reads as TGTGCCAGCAGCCAAGGTGAGCGGTACAATGAGCAGTTCTTC.

The chain has TRBV7-2 and TRBJ2-7, with 9 bases aligning to TRBD2. Trimming removed 0 bases from V and 1 base from J; junction bases left unmatched: 7. Germline CDR1 reads SGHTA; CDR2 reads FQGNSA. CDR3 length: 17 amino acids. The CDR3 sequence: CASSLAPSAGGSYEQYF. CDR3 nucleotide sequence: TGTGCCAGCAGCTTAGCTCCTTCAGCGGGAGGTTCCTACGAGCAGTACTTC.

The chain recombines TRBV21-1 with TRBJ1-5. TRBV21-1 is marked as a pseudogene. The CDR3 loop spans 14 amino acids. The CDR3 nucleotides read TGTGCCAGCATGCGGAGAGCTAGCAATCAGCCCCAGCATTTT. It translates to CASMRRASNQPQHF.

CDR3: CASSGLGGRFADTQYF. CDR3 coding DNA: TGTGCCAGCAGCGGCCTTGGGGGGCGTTTTGCAGATACGCAGTATTTT. The chain joins TRBV9 to TRBJ2-3; D tentatively reads TRBD1 or TRBD2 (6 bases each). CDR3 length: 16 residues. The germline V gene has CDR1 SGDLS and CDR2 YYNGEE. Trimming left V 3 bases short and J 4 bases short, with 18 bases between.

The rearrangement links TRBV20-1 to TRBJ1-1, with D possibly matching TRBD1 (5 bases). The CDR3 covers 14 residues. CDR1 DFQATT and CDR2 SNEGSKA come from the germline V gene (reference sequence). V lost 0 bases to trimming and J lost 5 bases, with 13 bases between them. The CDR3 nucleotides are TGCAGTGCTAGAGATATGGGGGGGAGAACTGAAGCTTTCTTT. Translating it yields CSARDMGGRTEAFF.

This chain uses TRBV28 with TRBJ2-7; D remains ambiguous. The V gene lost 10 bases and the J gene lost 2 bases, with 12 bases spanning the gap. CDR1 and CDR2 from the germline V gene are MDHEN and SYDVKM. This CDR3 spans 12 amino acids. The CDR3 DNA is TGTGCCACCAAGGGCGAACCCTACGAGCAGTACTTC. Amino acid sequence: CATKGEPYEQYF.

J is TRBJ1-5 and V is TRBV12-3 or TRBV12-4; D is perhaps TRBD1 (5 bases). The CDR3 loop spans 16 amino acids. V lost 8 bases and J lost 0, with 17 bases in between. The CDR3 spells CASRPGPGGSNQPQHF. CDR3 sequence (DNA): TGTGCCAGCCGTCCGGGACCTGGCGGTAGCAATCAGCCCCAGCATTTT.

This clonotype was counted at least ten times. The rearrangement joins TRBV4-3 to TRBJ2-7; a possible D gene is TRBD2 (6 bases). The ends were cut back, 1 base at V and 3 bases at J, with 10 bases in the middle. The CDR3 totals 14 residues. Germline CDR1 and CDR2: LGHNA and YSLEER. DNA of the CDR3: TGCGCCAGCAGCCAAGGGTTGGGGGGCTACGAGCAGTACTTC. Translating gives CASSQGLGGYEQYF.

This chain links TRBV20-1 with TRBJ2-4; D is undetermined. V dropped 4 bases and J dropped 9 bases, with 10 bases sitting between them. Germline CDR1 reads DFQATT; CDR2 reads SNEGSKA (reference sequence). This CDR3 has 11 amino acids. The CDR3 DNA reads as TGCAGTGCTACCCCTCAGTCCATTCAGTACTTC. Translated: CSATPQSIQYF.

The genes are TRBV5-5 and TRBJ1-5; no firm D call. Germline V gives CDR1 SGHKS, CDR2 YYEKEE (reference sequence). Trimming removed 5 bases at V and 0 bases at J, with 15 bases between. This CDR3 region has 16 residues. The CDR3 coding sequence is TGTGCCAGCAGTCGTGAGGCAACCTATAGCAATCAGCCCCAGCATTTT. Translating it yields CASSREATYSNQPQHF.

Many counts were recorded for this clonotype. The genes are TRBV9 and TRBJ2-1; D is unresolved. This CDR3 spans 14 amino acids. Looked up from germline, CDR1 is SGDLS and CDR2 is YYNGEE. Trimming removed 0 bases at V and 12 bases at J, with 16 bases between. CDR3 region: CASSVDWQPWVQFF. DNA of the CDR3: TGTGCCAGCAGCGTAGATTGGCAGCCTTGGGTGCAGTTCTTC.